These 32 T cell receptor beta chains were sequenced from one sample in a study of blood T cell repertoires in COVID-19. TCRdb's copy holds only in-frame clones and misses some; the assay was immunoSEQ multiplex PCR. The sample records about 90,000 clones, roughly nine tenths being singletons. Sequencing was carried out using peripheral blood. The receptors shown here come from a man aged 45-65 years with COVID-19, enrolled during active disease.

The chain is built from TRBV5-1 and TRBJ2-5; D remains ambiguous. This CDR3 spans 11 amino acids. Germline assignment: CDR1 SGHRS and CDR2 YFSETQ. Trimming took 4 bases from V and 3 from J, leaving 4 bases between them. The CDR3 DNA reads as TGCGCCAGCAGCCCTAAAGAGACCCAGTACTTC. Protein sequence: CASSPKETQYF. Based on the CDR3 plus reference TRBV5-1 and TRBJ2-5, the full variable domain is KAGVTQTPRYLIKTRGQQVTLSCSPISGHRSVSWYQQTPGQGLQFLFEYFSETQRNKGNFPGRFSGRQFSNSRSEMNVSTLELGDSALYLCASSPKETQYFGPGTRLLVL.

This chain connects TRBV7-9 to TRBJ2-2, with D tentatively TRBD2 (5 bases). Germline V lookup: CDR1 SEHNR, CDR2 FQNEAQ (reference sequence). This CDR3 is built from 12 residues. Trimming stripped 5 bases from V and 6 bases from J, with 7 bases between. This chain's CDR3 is CASSELAGELFF. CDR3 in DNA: TGTGCCAGCAGCGAACTAGCCGGGGAGCTGTTTTTT.

The CDR3 nucleotides are TGTGCCAGCAGTGACTCTGCGGGGGGGCCTACAGATACGCAGTATTTT. Its protein is CASSDSAGGPTDTQYF. The chain employs TRBV6-4 and TRBJ2-3; 9 bases match TRBD2. CDR1 is MRHNA, CDR2 SNTAGT, per germline. This CDR3 spans 16 amino acids. J was trimmed by 3 bases and V by 0 bases; bases with no gene match: 4.

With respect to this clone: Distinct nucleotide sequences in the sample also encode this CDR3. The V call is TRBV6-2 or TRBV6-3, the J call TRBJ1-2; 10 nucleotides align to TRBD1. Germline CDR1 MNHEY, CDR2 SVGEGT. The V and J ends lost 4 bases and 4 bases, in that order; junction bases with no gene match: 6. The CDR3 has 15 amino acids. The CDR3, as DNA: TGTGCCAGCAGTTCGCCGGGACAGGGGTTCTATGGCTACACCTTC. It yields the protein CASSSPGQGFYGYTF.

CDR3 sequence: CASSLRSGGIPSEQFF. The CDR3 DNA reads TGTGCCAGCAGCCTTCGTAGCGGGGGGATCCCGAGTGAGCAGTTCTTC. J is TRBJ2-1 and V is TRBV3-1 (or the pseudogene TRBV3-2); 10 bases agree with TRBD2. CDR1 LGHDT and CDR2 YNNKEL come from the germline V gene (reference sequence). V lost 4 bases to trimming and J lost 9 bases; unmatched junction nucleotides: 12. This CDR3 region has 16 residues.

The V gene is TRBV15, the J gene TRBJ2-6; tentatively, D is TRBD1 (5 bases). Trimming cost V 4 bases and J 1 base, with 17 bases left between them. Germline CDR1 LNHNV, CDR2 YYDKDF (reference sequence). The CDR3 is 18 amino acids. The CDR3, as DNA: TGTGCCACCAGCAAGGGGCCCCCGAGGAGTTCTGGGGCCAACGTCCTGACTTTC. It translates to CATSKGPPRSSGANVLTF. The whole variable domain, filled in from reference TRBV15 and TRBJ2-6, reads DAMVIQNPRYQVTQFGKPVTLSCSQTLNHNVMYWYQQKSSQAPKLLFHYYDKDFNNEADTPDNFQSRRPNTSFCFLDIRSPGLGDTAMYLCATSKGPPRSSGANVLTFGAGSRLTVL.

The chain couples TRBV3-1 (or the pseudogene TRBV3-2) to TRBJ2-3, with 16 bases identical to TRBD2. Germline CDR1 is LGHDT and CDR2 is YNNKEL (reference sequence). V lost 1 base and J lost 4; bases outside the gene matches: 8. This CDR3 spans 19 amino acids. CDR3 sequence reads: CASSQAPGLAGGGADTQYF. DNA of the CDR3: TGTGCCAGCAGCCAAGCCCCGGGACTAGCGGGGGGGGGTGCAGATACGCAGTATTTT.

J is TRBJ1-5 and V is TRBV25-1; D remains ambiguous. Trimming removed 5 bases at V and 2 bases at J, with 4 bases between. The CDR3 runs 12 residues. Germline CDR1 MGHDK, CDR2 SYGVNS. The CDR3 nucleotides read TGTGCCAGCAGTCAGGGCAATCAGCCCCAGCATTTT. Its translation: CASSQGNQPQHF.

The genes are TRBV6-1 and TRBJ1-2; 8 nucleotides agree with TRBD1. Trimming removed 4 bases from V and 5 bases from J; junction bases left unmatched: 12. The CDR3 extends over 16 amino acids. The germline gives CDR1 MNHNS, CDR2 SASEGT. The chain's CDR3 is CASSGGTGRNLYGYTF. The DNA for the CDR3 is TGTGCCAGCAGTGGCGGGACAGGCCGAAACCTTTATGGCTACACCTTC.

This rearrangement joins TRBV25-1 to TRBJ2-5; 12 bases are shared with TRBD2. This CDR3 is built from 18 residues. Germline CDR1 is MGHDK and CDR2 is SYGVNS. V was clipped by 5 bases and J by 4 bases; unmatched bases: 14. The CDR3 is CASSFGLAGSLGGETQYF. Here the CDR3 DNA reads TGTGCCAGCAGTTTTGGACTAGCGGGGAGCTTAGGAGGAGAGACCCAGTACTTC.

CDR3 region: CASSRPTTGNTEAFF. The CDR3 bases are TGTGCCAGCAGCCGCCCCACGACAGGGAACACTGAAGCTTTCTTT. The rearrangement uses TRBV7-9 and TRBJ1-1, with D maybe TRBD1 (6 bases). CDR1 is SEHNR and CDR2 is FQNEAQ in the germline V gene (reference sequence). The V end was cut by 5 bases, the J end by 1 base, with 14 bases between. The CDR3 contains 15 residues. The full variable domain, its missing parts supplied by reference TRBV7-9 and TRBJ1-1, is DTGVSQNPRHKITKRGQNVTFRCDPISEHNRLYWYRQTLGQGPEFLTYFQNEAQLEKSRLLSDRFSAERPKGSFSTLEIQRTEQGDSAMYLCASSRPTTGNTEAFFGQGTRLTVV.

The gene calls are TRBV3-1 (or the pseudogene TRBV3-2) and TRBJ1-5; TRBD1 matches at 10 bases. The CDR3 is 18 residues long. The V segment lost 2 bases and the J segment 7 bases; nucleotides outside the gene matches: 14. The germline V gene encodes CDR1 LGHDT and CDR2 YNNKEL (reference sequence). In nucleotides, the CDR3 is TGTGCCAGCAGCCAAAAAGACTGGACAGGGGGTTGGGGACAGCCCCAGCATTTT. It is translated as CASSQKDWTGGWGQPQHF.

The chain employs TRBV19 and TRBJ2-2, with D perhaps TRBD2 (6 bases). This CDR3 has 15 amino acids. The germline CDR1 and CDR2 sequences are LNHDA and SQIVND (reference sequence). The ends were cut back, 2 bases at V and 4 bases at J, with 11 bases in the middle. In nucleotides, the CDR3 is TGTGCCAGTAGTATAAGGCAGGGAGGCACCGGGGAGCTGTTTTTT. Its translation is CASSIRQGGTGELFF.

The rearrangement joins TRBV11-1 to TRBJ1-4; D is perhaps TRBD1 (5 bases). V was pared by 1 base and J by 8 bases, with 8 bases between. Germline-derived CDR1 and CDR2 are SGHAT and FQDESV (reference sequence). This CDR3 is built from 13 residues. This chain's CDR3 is CASSLVRGEKLFF. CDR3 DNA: TGTGCCAGCAGCTTAGTCCGGGGGGAAAAACTGTTTTTT. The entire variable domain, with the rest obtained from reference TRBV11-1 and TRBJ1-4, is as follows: EAEVAQSPRYKITEKSQAVAFWCDPISGHATLYWYRQILGQGPELLVQFQDESVVDDSQLPKDRFSAERLKGVDSTLKIQPAELGDSAMYLCASSLVRGEKLFFGSGTQLSVL.

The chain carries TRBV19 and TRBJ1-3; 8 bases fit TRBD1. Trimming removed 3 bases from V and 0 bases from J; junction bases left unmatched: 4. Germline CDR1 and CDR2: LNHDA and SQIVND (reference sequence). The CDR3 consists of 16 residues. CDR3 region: CASSILQGDSGNTIYF. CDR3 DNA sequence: TGTGCCAGTAGTATCCTACAGGGGGACTCTGGAAACACCATATATTTT.

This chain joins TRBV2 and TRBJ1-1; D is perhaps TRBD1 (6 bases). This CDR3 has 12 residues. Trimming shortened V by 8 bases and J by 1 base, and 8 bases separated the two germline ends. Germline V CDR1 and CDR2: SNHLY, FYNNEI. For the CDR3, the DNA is TGTGCCAGCCACAGGGAGAACACTGAAGCTTTCTTT. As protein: CASHRENTEAFF.

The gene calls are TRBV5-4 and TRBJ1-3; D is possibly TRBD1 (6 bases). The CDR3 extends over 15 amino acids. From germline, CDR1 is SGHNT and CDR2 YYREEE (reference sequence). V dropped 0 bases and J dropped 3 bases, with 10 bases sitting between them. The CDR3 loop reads CASSLEGVVGNTIYF. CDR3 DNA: TGTGCCAGCAGCTTGGAGGGGGTTGTTGGAAACACCATATATTTT.

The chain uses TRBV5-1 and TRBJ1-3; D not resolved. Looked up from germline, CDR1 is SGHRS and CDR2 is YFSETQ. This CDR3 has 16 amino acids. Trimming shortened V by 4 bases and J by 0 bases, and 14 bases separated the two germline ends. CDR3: CASSPRLESSGNTIYF. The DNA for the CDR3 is TGCGCCAGCAGCCCGCGTCTCGAGTCCTCTGGAAACACCATATATTTT.

The CDR3 DNA is TGTGCCAGCAGCCAAGAAGTGGCCGGGAACTATGGCTACACCTTC. This gives the protein CASSQEVAGNYGYTF. The chain employs TRBV4-2 and TRBJ1-2; D is ambiguous. V lost 0 bases and J 2 bases, leaving 10 bases between the germline ends. Germline assignment: CDR1 LGHNA and CDR2 YNFKEQ. The CDR3 is made up of 15 amino acids.

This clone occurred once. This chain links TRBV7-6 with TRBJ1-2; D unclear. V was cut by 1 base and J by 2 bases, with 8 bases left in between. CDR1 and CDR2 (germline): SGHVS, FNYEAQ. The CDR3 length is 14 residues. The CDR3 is CASSLGSGNYGYTF. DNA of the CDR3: TGTGCCAGCAGCTTAGGTTCCGGGAACTATGGCTACACCTTC.

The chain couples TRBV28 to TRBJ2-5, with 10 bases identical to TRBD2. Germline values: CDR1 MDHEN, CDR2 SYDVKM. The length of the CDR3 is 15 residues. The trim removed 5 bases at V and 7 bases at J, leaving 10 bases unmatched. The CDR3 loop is CASSKGLAASRTQYF. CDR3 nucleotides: TGTGCCAGCAGTAAAGGACTAGCGGCAAGTCGGACCCAGTACTTC.

The CDR3 nucleotides are TGCGCCAGCAGCCAAGATTCGGGGGTTCGGGAGCAGTACTTC. It codes for CASSQDSGVREQYF. The chain combines TRBV4-1 with TRBJ2-7; tentatively, D is TRBD2 (6 bases). Per germline, CDR1 MGHRA and CDR2 YSYEKL. The CDR3 runs to 14 residues. V dropped 0 bases and J dropped 7 bases, with 13 bases sitting between them.

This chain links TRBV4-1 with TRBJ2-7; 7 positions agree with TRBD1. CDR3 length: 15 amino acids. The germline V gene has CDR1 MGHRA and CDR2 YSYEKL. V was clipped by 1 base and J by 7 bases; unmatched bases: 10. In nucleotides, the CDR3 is TGCGCCAGCAGCCAAGCTACAGGGGCTTTGGGGGAGCAGTACTTC. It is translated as CASSQATGALGEQYF.

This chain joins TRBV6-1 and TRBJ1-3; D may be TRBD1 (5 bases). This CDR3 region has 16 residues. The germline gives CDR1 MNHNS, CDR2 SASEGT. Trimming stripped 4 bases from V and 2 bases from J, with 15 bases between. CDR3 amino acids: CASSGRNRGTGNTIYF. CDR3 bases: TGTGCCAGCAGTGGTCGCAATAGGGGCACTGGAAACACCATATATTTT.

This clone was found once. CDR3 in DNA: TGTGCCAGCAGCTACAGGGGTTCCTCGTACGAGCAGTACTTC. Its translation: CASSYRGSSYEQYF. This chain connects TRBV7-9 to TRBJ2-7, with TRBD1 matching over 7 bases. The trim removed 4 bases at V and 4 bases at J, leaving 7 bases unmatched. CDR3 length: 14 residues. Germline-derived CDR1 and CDR2 are SEHNR and FQNEAQ (reference sequence). The full variable domain, its missing parts supplied by reference TRBV7-9 and TRBJ2-7, is DTGVSQNPRHKITKRGQNVTFRCDPISEHNRLYWYRQTLGQGPEFLTYFQNEAQLEKSRLLSDRFSAERPKGSFSTLEIQRTEQGDSAMYLCASSYRGSSYEQYFGPGTRLTVT.

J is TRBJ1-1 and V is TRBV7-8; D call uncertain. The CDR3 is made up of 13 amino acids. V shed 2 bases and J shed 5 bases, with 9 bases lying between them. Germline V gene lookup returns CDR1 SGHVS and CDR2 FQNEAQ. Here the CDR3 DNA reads TGTGCCAGCAGCTTAACTCGAGAGACTGAAGCTTTCTTT. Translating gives CASSLTRETEAFF.

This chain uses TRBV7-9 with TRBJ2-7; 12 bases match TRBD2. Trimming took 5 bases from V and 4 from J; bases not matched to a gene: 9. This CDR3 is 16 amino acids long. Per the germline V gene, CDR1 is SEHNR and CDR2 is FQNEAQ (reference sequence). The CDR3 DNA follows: TGTGCCAGCAGCCCCTGGACTAGCGGGGACATATACGAGCAGTACTTC. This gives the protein CASSPWTSGDIYEQYF.

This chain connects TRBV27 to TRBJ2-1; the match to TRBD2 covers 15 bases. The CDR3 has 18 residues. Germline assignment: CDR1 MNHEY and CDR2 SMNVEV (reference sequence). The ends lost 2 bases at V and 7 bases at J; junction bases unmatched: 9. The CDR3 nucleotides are TGTGCCAGCAGTTTAGACGGGACTAGCGGGGGGCCGGGGAATGAGCAGTTCTTC. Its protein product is CASSLDGTSGGPGNEQFF.

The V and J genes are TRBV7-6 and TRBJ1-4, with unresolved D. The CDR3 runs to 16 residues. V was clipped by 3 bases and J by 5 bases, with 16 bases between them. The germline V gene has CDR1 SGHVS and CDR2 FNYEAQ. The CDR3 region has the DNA TGTGCCAGCAGCTTCTACAGAAACCCACTGAATGAAAAACTGTTTTTT. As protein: CASSFYRNPLNEKLFF.

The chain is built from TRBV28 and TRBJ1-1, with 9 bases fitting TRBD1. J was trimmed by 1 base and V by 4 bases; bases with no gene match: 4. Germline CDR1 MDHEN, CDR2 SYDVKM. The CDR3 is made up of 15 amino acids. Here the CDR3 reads CASSSGQGRNTEAFF. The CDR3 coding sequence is TGTGCCAGCAGTTCGGGACAGGGCAGGAACACTGAAGCTTTCTTT.

This CDR3 is CASSSGQVKSDLHF. CDR3 sequence (DNA): TGCGCCAGCAGCTCGGGACAGGTTAAGTCGGACCTCCACTTT. This chain uses TRBV5-1 with TRBJ1-6; TRBD1 matches at 8 bases. The CDR3 is 14 amino acids. The germline gives CDR1 SGHRS, CDR2 YFSETQ. V lost 3 bases and J lost 15; bases outside the gene matches: 11.

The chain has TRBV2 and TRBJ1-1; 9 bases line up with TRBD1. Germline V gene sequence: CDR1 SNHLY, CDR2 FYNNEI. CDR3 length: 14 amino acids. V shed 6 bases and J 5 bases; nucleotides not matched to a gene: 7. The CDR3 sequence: CASRVQGALTEAFF. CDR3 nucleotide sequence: TGTGCCAGCAGAGTACAGGGGGCCCTAACTGAAGCTTTCTTT.